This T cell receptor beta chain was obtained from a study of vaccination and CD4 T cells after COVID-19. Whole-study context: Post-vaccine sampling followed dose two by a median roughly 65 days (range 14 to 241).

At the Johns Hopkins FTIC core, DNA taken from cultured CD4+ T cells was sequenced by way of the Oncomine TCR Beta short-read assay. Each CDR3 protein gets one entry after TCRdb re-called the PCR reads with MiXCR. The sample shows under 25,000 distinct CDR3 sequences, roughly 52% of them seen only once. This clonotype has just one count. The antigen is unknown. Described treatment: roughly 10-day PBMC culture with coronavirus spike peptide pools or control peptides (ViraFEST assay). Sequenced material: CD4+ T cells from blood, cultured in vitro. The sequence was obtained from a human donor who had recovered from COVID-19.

The CDR3 DNA follows: TGTGCCAGCAGGCGGACACATGGCTACACCTTC. Translation gives CASRRTHGYTF. The rearrangement links TRBV6-2 or TRBV6-3 to TRBJ1-2; D may be TRBD1 (5 bases). From germline, CDR1 is MNHEY and CDR2 SVGEGT. The CDR3 is 11 residues long. Trimming cost V 6 bases and J 6 bases, with 8 bases left between them.